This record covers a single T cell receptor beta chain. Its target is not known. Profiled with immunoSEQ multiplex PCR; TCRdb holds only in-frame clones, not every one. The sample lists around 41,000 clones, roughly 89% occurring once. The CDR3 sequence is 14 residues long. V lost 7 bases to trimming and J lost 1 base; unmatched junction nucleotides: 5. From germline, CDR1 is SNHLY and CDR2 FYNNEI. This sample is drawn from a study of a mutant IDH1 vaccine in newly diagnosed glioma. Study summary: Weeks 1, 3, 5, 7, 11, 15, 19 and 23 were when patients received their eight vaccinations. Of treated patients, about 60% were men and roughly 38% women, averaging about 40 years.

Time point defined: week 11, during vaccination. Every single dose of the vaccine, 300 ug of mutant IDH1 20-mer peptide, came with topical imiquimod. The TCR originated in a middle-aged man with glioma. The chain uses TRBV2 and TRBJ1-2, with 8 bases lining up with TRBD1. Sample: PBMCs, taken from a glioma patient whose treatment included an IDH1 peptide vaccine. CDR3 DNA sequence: TGTGCCAGCACGGGAGGACAGGGTAACTATGGCTACACCTTC. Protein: CASTGGQGNYGYTF.